Below are 29 T cell receptor beta chains sequenced from a single sample in a study of T cell changes during pregnancy in multiple sclerosis. The protocol was immunoSEQ multiplex PCR, while the TCRdb copy is restricted to in-frame clones and leaves out a portion. The sample includes tens of thousands of clones, roughly 89% of them seen just once. The material was peripheral blood, obtained in the second trimester of pregnancy. The receptors come from a female donor with multiple sclerosis, enrolled in a pregnancy study.

The chain is built from TRBV6-5 and TRBJ2-7; 12 bases are shared with TRBD2. Trimming cost V 7 bases and J 4 bases; bases outside gene matches: 5. Germline values: CDR1 MNHEY, CDR2 SVGAGI. CDR3 length: 14 residues. The CDR3 region has the DNA TGTGCCAGCACCGGGACTAGCGGGCTTTACGAGCAGTACTTC. It is translated as CASTGTSGLYEQYF.

This clone has only one observation. The V and J genes are TRBV2 and TRBJ2-7, with D perhaps TRBD1 (5 bases). Germline V gene sequence: CDR1 SNHLY, CDR2 FYNNEI. The CDR3 is made up of 17 amino acids. The ends were cut back, 4 bases at V and 0 bases at J, with 19 bases in the middle. The CDR3 reads CASSANLRALISYEQYF. In DNA, the CDR3 is TGTGCCAGCAGTGCCAACCTCAGGGCGCTTATCTCCTACGAGCAGTACTTC.

The CDR3 loop reads CASSIDRFYLNYGYTF. As DNA, the CDR3 is TGTGCCAGTAGTATCGACAGATTCTACCTGAACTATGGCTACACCTTC. The V gene is TRBV19, the J gene TRBJ1-2; D may be TRBD1 (5 bases). The CDR3 spans 16 residues. Germline V CDR1 and CDR2: LNHDA, SQIVND (reference sequence). V was shortened by 3 bases and J by 2 bases, with 16 bases between the two germline ends.

The chain carries TRBV18 and TRBJ2-7; TRBD2 matches at 9 bases. The CDR3 extends over 15 amino acids. Trimming at V came to 3 bases and at J to 0 bases, leaving 3 bases not matched to a gene. In germline, CDR1 is KGHSH, CDR2 LQKENI. The CDR3 spells CASSPLAGNSYEQYF. DNA for the CDR3: TGTGCCAGCTCACCCCTAGCGGGGAACTCCTACGAGCAGTACTTC.

The chain employs TRBV5-1 and TRBJ1-5, with D unresolved. The CDR3 totals 14 residues. V lost 2 bases and J lost 4, with 10 bases in between. Germline-derived CDR1 and CDR2 are SGHRS and YFSETQ. Here the CDR3 reads CASSLDGDNQPQHF. The CDR3, as DNA: TGCGCCAGCAGCTTAGACGGGGATAATCAGCCCCAGCATTTT.

This chain connects TRBV5-1 to TRBJ1-2, with 8 bases identical to TRBD1. The germline V gene encodes CDR1 SGHRS and CDR2 YFSETQ. V gave up 4 bases and J gave up 5 bases; unmatched junction bases: 7. The CDR3 loop spans 14 amino acids. CDR3 DNA sequence: TGCGCCAGCAGCGCACAGGGGGTTAAATATGGCTACACCTTC. This sequence encodes CASSAQGVKYGYTF.

The J gene is TRBJ2-5, the V gene TRBV19; TRBD2 matches 13 bases. This CDR3 has 15 amino acids. The V segment lost 7 bases and the J segment 3 bases; nucleotides outside the gene matches: 5. Germline V gene data show CDR1 as LNHDA and CDR2 as SQIVND (reference sequence). Here the CDR3 reads CASTHGTSGKETQYF. CDR3 nucleotides: TGTGCCAGTACCCACGGGACTAGCGGGAAAGAGACCCAGTACTTC.

The chain couples TRBV5-1 to TRBJ2-2; 7 bases map to TRBD2. This CDR3 has 15 amino acids. Germline V gives CDR1 SGHRS, CDR2 YFSETQ. The V segment lost 0 bases and the J segment 8 bases; nucleotides outside the gene matches: 7. CDR3 nucleotides: TGCGCCAGCAGCTTGGCCCTAGCGGCGATTGGGGAGCTGTTTTTT. This encodes CASSLALAAIGELFF.

The CDR3 bases are TGTGCTAGTGGTTTGCCGAGAGGGACAGGGGAGGGTCACGAGCAGTACTTC. Its translation: CASGLPRGTGEGHEQYF. The V gene is TRBV12-5, the J gene TRBJ2-7, with 10 bases identical to TRBD1. Germline CDR1 LGHNT, CDR2 FRNRAP. CDR3 length equals 17 residues. V trimming: 2 bases; J trimming: 5 bases; junction bases outside the gene matches: 12.

V gene TRBV5-3 combines with J gene TRBJ2-7; possibly TRBD2 for D (5 bases). TRBV5-3 is assigned to the ORF class and has an uncertain function. There are 16 residues in the CDR3. Trimming cost V 2 bases and J 1 base, with 16 bases left between them. CDR3 DNA sequence: TGTGCCAGAAGCTTTTTCCTGGAGGAGCGGTCCTACGAGCAGTACTTC. It translates to CARSFFLEERSYEQYF.

Only one count was recorded for this clone. This CDR3 reads CASAEGKDEQYF. The CDR3 nucleotides read TGTGCCAGCGCAGAGGGCAAGGACGAGCAGTACTTC. The chain uses TRBV27 and TRBJ2-7, with D perhaps matching TRBD2 (5 bases). The CDR3 spans 12 residues. CDR1 is MNHEY, CDR2 SMNVEV, per germline (reference sequence). V shed 8 bases and J shed 5 bases, with 13 bases lying between them.

J is TRBJ1-1 and V is TRBV7-9, with TRBD1 identical over 8 bases. The J segment lost 1 base and the V segment lost 4 bases, leaving 2 bases of the junction unmatched. Germline assignment: CDR1 SEHNR and CDR2 FQNEAQ (reference sequence). The CDR3 consists of 14 residues. In DNA, the CDR3 is TGTGCCAGCAGCTATGGACAGGGGAACACTGAAGCTTTCTTT. Translating it yields CASSYGQGNTEAFF.

This chain uses TRBV4-2 with TRBJ2-7, with 7 bases matching TRBD2. The CDR3 covers 17 residues. J was trimmed by 6 bases and V by 0 bases; bases with no gene match: 14. Germline V lookup: CDR1 LGHNA, CDR2 YNFKEQ. The CDR3 nucleotides read TGTGCCAGCAGCCAAGAGACGACGGCGGGAGCTCAAGGCGAGCAGTACTTC. Amino acids: CASSQETTAGAQGEQYF.

CDR3 nucleotides: TGTGCCAGCAGTGAAGAGACAGGGGGTACGAACACCATATATTTT. The encoded protein is CASSEETGGTNTIYF. The chain uses TRBV6-1 and TRBJ1-3; 9 nucleotides agree with TRBD1. Trimming cost V 1 base and J 7 bases; bases outside gene matches: 5. This CDR3 has 15 residues. The germline V gene has CDR1 MNHNS and CDR2 SASEGT.

The V call is TRBV25-1, the J call TRBJ2-7, with D unclear. Germline-derived CDR1 and CDR2 are MGHDK and SYGVNS. V dropped 3 bases and J dropped 7 bases, with 10 bases sitting between them. The CDR3 runs to 12 residues. CDR3 sequence: CASSDTPREQYF. The CDR3, as DNA: TGTGCCAGCAGTGATACACCGCGGGAGCAGTACTTC.

The chain recombines TRBV6-8 with TRBJ1-5, with 7 nucleotides matching TRBD1. This CDR3 has 15 amino acids. The junction had 10 bases not matched to a gene; V was cut back by 6 bases and J by 5 bases. Germline values: CDR1 MNHGY, CDR2 SAAAGT. The CDR3 is CASREGQPTHQPQHF. The CDR3 DNA sequence: TGTGCCAGCAGGGAGGGACAGCCTACCCATCAGCCCCAGCATTTT.

This chain links TRBV19 with TRBJ1-4; D not resolved. V was trimmed by 6 bases and J by 4 bases, leaving 12 bases between them. CDR3 length equals 14 residues. Germline V gene sequence: CDR1 LNHDA, CDR2 SQIVND (reference sequence). CDR3 sequence reads: CASRHYSNNEKLFF. The CDR3 DNA sequence: TGTGCCAGTAGGCATTACAGTAATAATGAAAAACTGTTTTTT.

This chain connects TRBV4-3 to TRBJ2-3; 13 bases map to TRBD2. The CDR3 loop spans 17 amino acids. Germline assignment: CDR1 LGHNA and CDR2 YSLEER. Trimming took 1 base from V and 6 from J; bases not matched to a gene: 7. The DNA for the CDR3 is TGCGCCAGCAGCCAAGTTTCGGGACTAGCGGGGTGGGATACGCAGTATTTT. It specifies CASSQVSGLAGWDTQYF.

The V and J genes are TRBV7-8 and TRBJ2-7; 11 positions match TRBD2. CDR1 and CDR2 (germline): SGHVS, FQNEAQ. The CDR3 runs to 17 residues. Germline trimming cut 1 base from V and 3 bases from J; bases unmatched to any gene: 8. CDR3 protein: CASSLGFGLAGSYEQYF. CDR3 in DNA: TGTGCCAGCAGCTTAGGATTTGGACTAGCGGGTAGCTACGAGCAGTACTTC.

V and J are TRBV30 and TRBJ1-1; 9 bases line up with TRBD1. The germline gives CDR1 GTSNPN, CDR2 SVGIG (reference sequence). V was clipped by 7 bases and J by 7 bases; unmatched bases: 10. The CDR3 is made up of 13 amino acids. CDR3 sequence reads: CALISGTGHEAFF. In DNA, the CDR3 is TGTGCCTTGATATCCGGGACAGGGCATGAAGCTTTCTTT.

The V and J genes are TRBV14 and TRBJ1-1, with D unresolved. V dropped 0 bases and J dropped 7 bases, with 9 bases sitting between them. The length of the CDR3 is 13 residues. In germline, CDR1 is SGHDN, CDR2 FVKESK. CDR3 sequence: CASSQDLGSEAFF. CDR3 nucleotide sequence: TGTGCCAGCAGCCAAGATTTGGGCAGTGAAGCTTTCTTT.

V is TRBV10-3 and J is TRBJ1-5; D is unclear. The CDR3 runs to 12 residues. The V end was cut by 9 bases, the J end by 5 bases, with 11 bases between. In germline, CDR1 is ENHRY, CDR2 SYGVKD. The CDR3 DNA reads TGTGCCATAGGGTCGGGAGATCAGCCCCAGCATTTT. Amino acids: CAIGSGDQPQHF.

V usage is TRBV7-6 and J usage is TRBJ1-3; tentative D call: TRBD1 (5 bases). Germline-derived CDR1 and CDR2 are SGHVS and FNYEAQ. The CDR3 runs to 15 residues. The V end lost 5 bases, the J end lost 2 bases, and 13 bases lay between the germline ends. In DNA, the CDR3 is TGTGCCAGCAGCCAGAGCGGGGCGGCTGGAAACACCATATATTTT. Residues: CASSQSGAAGNTIYF. Supplemented by reference TRBV7-6 and TRBJ1-3, the full variable domain reads GAGVSQSPRYKVTKRGQDVALRCDPISGHVSLYWYRQALGQGPEFLTYFNYEAQQDKSGLPNDRFSAERPEGSISTLTIQRTEQRDSAMYRCASSQSGAAGNTIYFGEGSWLTVV.

The V gene is TRBV4-1, the J gene TRBJ2-3; possible D gene TRBD1, 5 bases. V lost 2 bases and J 7 bases, leaving 19 bases between the germline ends. Germline V gives CDR1 MGHRA, CDR2 YSYEKL. CDR3 length: 16 amino acids. The CDR3 region has the DNA TGCGCCAGCAGCCAAAATTTTGGCAGGGCTTCACATACGCAGTATTTT. Its protein is CASSQNFGRASHTQYF.

This chain connects TRBV6-1 to TRBJ1-4; TRBD1 might be the D (6 bases). CDR1 and CDR2 (germline): MNHNS, SASEGT. Trimming removed 3 bases at V and 4 bases at J, with 18 bases between. CDR3 size: 17 residues. The CDR3 sequence: CASSELGTRGHNEKLFF. The CDR3 nucleotides read TGTGCCAGCAGTGAGTTAGGGACCCGGGGACATAATGAAAAACTGTTTTTT.

The chain combines TRBV7-9 with TRBJ2-1; no firm D call. V lost 0 bases to trimming and J lost 1 base, with 4 bases between them. Germline V lookup: CDR1 SEHNR, CDR2 FQNEAQ (reference sequence). This CDR3 is built from 14 residues. The CDR3 region has the DNA TGTGCCAGCAGCTTAGCGTATTCCTACAATGAGCAGTTCTTC. It specifies CASSLAYSYNEQFF.

The chain links TRBV5-1 to TRBJ1-1; 9 bases fit TRBD1. The CDR3 sequence is 14 residues long. V gave up 2 bases and J gave up 2 bases; unmatched junction bases: 1. Germline V lookup: CDR1 SGHRS, CDR2 YFSETQ. DNA of the CDR3: TGCGCCAGCAGCTTACAGGGGGCAAACACTGAAGCTTTCTTT. Amino acid sequence: CASSLQGANTEAFF.

This chain links TRBV2 with TRBJ2-2; D possibly corresponds to TRBD1 (5 bases). This CDR3 region has 13 residues. Trimming removed 8 bases from V and 3 bases from J, with 10 bases in between. Germline V gene lookup returns CDR1 SNHLY and CDR2 FYNNEI. CDR3 in DNA: TGTGCCAGCTTCCCAGGGTACACCGGGGAGCTGTTTTTT. It translates to CASFPGYTGELFF.

The chain has TRBV7-9 and TRBJ2-7; TRBD2 agrees at 7 bases. CDR1 and CDR2 from the germline V gene are SEHNR and FQNEAQ (reference sequence). The CDR3 has 15 amino acids. Trimming took 5 bases from V and 0 from J; bases not matched to a gene: 7. CDR3 DNA: TGTGCCAGCAGCGGAAGCGGGGCAAGCTCCTACGAGCAGTACTTC. Translated: CASSGSGASSYEQYF.